Listed below are T cell receptor beta chains from one sample, sequenced in a study of cytomegalovirus exposure and HLA in healthy donors. This table comes from immunoSEQ multiplex PCR, and its TCRdb copy is limited to in-frame clones, with some not included. Among some 160,000 clones listed, about 89% were seen once. Sequencing was carried out using PBMCs. The source of these receptors is a man aged 18 to 30 in good health and CMV-seronegative. Both conserved end residues are part of each CDR3. The D gene is left open where the match is weak. Expanded clones are given a class, and other clones once, few, many or no size at all.

d_call	j_call	cdr3_length	v_call	clone_size	cdr3_aa	cdr3_nt
TRBD2	TRBJ2-7	13	TRBV13	-	CASSLAGGYEQYF	TGTGCCAGCAGCTTAGCGGGGGGCTACGAGCAGTACTTC
TRBD1	TRBJ2-5	13	TRBV11-2	few	CASSLGQGETQYF	TGTGCCAGCAGCTTAGGACAGGGAGAGACCCAGTACTTC
-	TRBJ2-3	14	TRBV10-3	-	CAISVSTSTDTQYF	TGTGCCATCAGTGTAAGTACTAGCACAGATACGCAGTATTTT
TRBD2	TRBJ2-2	17	TRBV9	-	CASSGNPGLAGTGELFF	TGTGCCAGCAGCGGGAACCCGGGACTAGCGGGAACCGGGGAGCTGTTTTTT
TRBD2	TRBJ2-3	17	TRBV9	-	CASSVGTSGHSTDTQYF	TGTGCCAGCAGCGTAGGGACTAGCGGGCATAGCACAGATACGCAGTATTTT
-	TRBJ1-5	16	TRBV10-3	-	CAISELGQDSNQPQHF	TGTGCCATCAGTGAACTGGGCCAGGATAGCAATCAGCCCCAGCATTTT
TRBD2	TRBJ2-4	13	TRBV6-5	-	CASRLAGGDIQYF	TGTGCCAGCAGACTAGCGGGGGGTGACATTCAGTACTTC
TRBD2	TRBJ2-5	17	TRBV19	once	CASSFRGLAGIGETQYF	TGTGCCAGTAGTTTTCGGGGACTAGCGGGAATAGGAGAGACCCAGTACTTC
TRBD2	TRBJ2-3	16	TRBV10-3	-	CAISTTSGGRTDTQYF	TGTGCCATCAGTACGACTAGCGGGGGTAGGACAGATACGCAGTATTTT
TRBD2	TRBJ2-1	15	TRBV9	-	CASSVGLAGVNEQFF	TGTGCCAGCAGCGTAGGTCTAGCGGGAGTCAATGAGCAGTTCTTC
-	TRBJ2-7	14	TRBV18	-	CASSKKENGYEQYF	TGTGCCAGCTCGAAAAAGGAGAACGGCTACGAGCAGTACTTC
-	TRBJ1-2	15	TRBV12-5	once	CASGGRQRFNYGYTF	TGTGCTAGTGGTGGGCGACAGCGCTTTAACTATGGCTACACCTTC
-	TRBJ2-2	17	TRBV4-3	-	CASSQDVRAANTGELFF	TGCGCCAGCAGCCAAGATGTCCGCGCGGCTAACACCGGGGAGCTGTTTTTT
TRBD2	TRBJ2-3	15	TRBV11-3	-	CASSLGGISTDTQYF	TGTGCCAGCAGCCTCGGGGGGATAAGCACAGATACGCAGTATTTT
-	TRBJ2-3	16	TRBV9	-	CASSVGGSERTDTQYF	TGTGCCAGCAGCGTAGGGGGTAGCGAGCGCACAGATACGCAGTATTTT
TRBD2	TRBJ2-1	15	TRBV4-3	-	CASAKAGGPKNEQFF	TGCGCCAGCGCTAAAGCGGGAGGGCCGAAAAATGAGCAGTTCTTC
TRBD1	TRBJ1-2	17	TRBV27	-	CASSPGGTGHPNYGYTF	TGTGCCAGCAGTCCTGGCGGGACAGGGCATCCTAACTATGGCTACACCTTC
TRBD1	TRBJ2-3	15	TRBV12-5	-	CASGTSWGQRDTQYF	TGTGCTAGTGGGACCTCGTGGGGACAGAGGGATACGCAGTATTTT
-	TRBJ1-4	14	TRBV7-2	-	CASSLARYTGKLFF	TGTGCCAGCAGCTTAGCGAGATACACCGGGAAACTGTTTTTT
TRBD2	TRBJ2-3	17	TRBV7-3	-	CASSRGGLAGNTDTQYF	TGTGCCAGCAGCCGGGGAGGACTAGCGGGGAACACAGATACGCAGTATTTT
-	TRBJ2-5	15	TRBV7-7	-	CASSPGLQQGETQYF	TGTGCCAGCAGCCCGGGACTTCAACAAGGCGAGACCCAGTACTTC
TRBD2	TRBJ2-2	18	TRBV2	-	CASTGEGLASFNTGELFF	TGTGCCAGCACCGGGGAGGGACTAGCCTCATTCAACACCGGGGAGCTGTTTTTT
TRBD1	TRBJ1-4	16	TRBV7-2	-	CASSTSTGQGGEKLFF	TGTGCCAGCAGCACCTCTACGGGACAGGGGGGTGAAAAACTGTTTTTT
-	TRBJ2-3	14	TRBV6-5	-	CASKTGGSTDTQYF	TGTGCCAGCAAAACTGGGGGGAGCACAGATACGCAGTATTTT
-	TRBJ2-2	18	TRBV21-1	-	CASSKQRSSQANTGELFF	TGTGCCAGCAGCAAACAAAGGAGTTCACAGGCGAACACCGGGGAGCTGTTTTTT
TRBD1	TRBJ1-1	16	TRBV7-9	-	CASSPRAGGAVTEAFF	TGTGCCAGCAGCCCTCGGGCAGGGGGCGCGGTAACTGAAGCTTTCTTT
TRBD2	TRBJ2-2	17	TRBV27	-	CASSLISGRSNTGELFF	TGTGCCAGCAGTTTAATTTCCGGGAGGAGTAACACCGGGGAGCTGTTTTTT
-	TRBJ2-1	14	TRBV6-5	-	CASSYSGGPREQFF	TGTGCCAGCAGTTACTCAGGGGGTCCGCGTGAGCAGTTCTTC
TRBD2	TRBJ2-3	16	TRBV6-4	-	CASSDGTSGMGNTQYF	TGTGCCAGCAGTGACGGGACTAGCGGGATGGGGAATACGCAGTATTTT
TRBD1	TRBJ2-1	16	TRBV7-2	-	CASSLLWDRRYNEQFF	TGTGCCAGCAGCTTATTATGGGACAGGAGATACAATGAGCAGTTCTTC
-	TRBJ2-2	16	TRBV19	once	CASSQGREPNTGELFF	TGTGCCAGTAGTCAGGGTCGTGAGCCCAACACCGGGGAGCTGTTTTTT
-	TRBJ1-1	15	TRBV4-3	-	CASSQDNDRLDEAFF	TGCGCCAGCAGCCAAGATAATGACAGGCTCGATGAAGCTTTCTTT
-	TRBJ1-1	13	TRBV7-6	-	CASSSQVNTEAFF	TGTGCCAGCAGCTCACAGGTGAACACTGAAGCTTTCTTT
TRBD1	TRBJ2-3	14	TRBV7-9	-	CASSSGQGADTQYF	TGTGCCAGCAGCTCTGGACAGGGAGCAGATACGCAGTATTTT
-	TRBJ1-5	17	TRBV19	once	CASSPRSGTSSNQPQHF	TGTGCCAGTAGTCCGAGATCCGGGACAAGTAGCAATCAGCCCCAGCATTTT
TRBD1	TRBJ2-7	16	TRBV19	-	CASSIASGTGPYEQYF	TGTGCCAGTAGTATTGCCTCCGGGACAGGTCCCTACGAGCAGTACTTC
-	TRBJ2-7	14	TRBV18	-	CASSPPGLEGEQYF	TGTGCCAGCTCACCACCGGGTCTCGAGGGAGAGCAGTACTTC
-	TRBJ1-2	12	TRBV10-2	few	CASSETRDGYTF	TGCGCCAGCAGTGAGACCCGGGATGGCTACACCTTC
-	TRBJ2-3	16	TRBV7-3	-	CASSLGSGFSTDTQYF	TGTGCCAGCAGCTTAGGGTCAGGTTTTAGCACAGATACGCAGTATTTT
-	TRBJ2-3	13	TRBV9	-	CASSPRPPDTQYF	TGTGCCAGCAGCCCCAGGCCCCCAGATACGCAGTATTTT
TRBD2	TRBJ2-1	16	TRBV7-7	-	CASSPYTSGTYNEQFF	TGTGCCAGCAGCCCGTACACTAGCGGGACCTACAATGAGCAGTTCTTC